The next 12 T cell receptor beta chains were all read from a single sample in a study of T cell repertoires in cytomegalovirus infection. The antigens these receptors bind are not known. TCRdb reprocessed the reads with MiXCR, giving one entry per CDR3 protein. The table shows roughly 350,000 distinct CDR3 sequences, with about 34% occurring only once. The sequenced sample was cultured PBMCs, obtained from culture after CMV antigen stimulation. The source of these receptors is a human donor in good health (CMV status not recorded). Some clones in this sample may be carry-over from other donors' samples.

This clonotype showed up just a few times. The V call is TRBV7-8, the J call TRBJ2-1, with D possibly being TRBD2 (5 bases). V was cut by 5 bases and J by 2 bases, with 16 bases left in between. This CDR3 has 16 amino acids. The germline gives CDR1 SGHVS, CDR2 FQNEAQ. DNA for the CDR3: TGTGCCAGCAGCCTATTCGGAGGACTTACCTACAATGAGCAGTTCTTC. Its protein product is CASSLFGGLTYNEQFF.

For this clonotype: A read error may be the cause here, since a much bigger clone is one base away. The chain uses TRBV11-2 and TRBJ2-1; D is undetermined. V dropped 2 bases and J dropped 7 bases, with 6 bases sitting between them. CDR1 and CDR2 (germline): SGHAT, FQNNGV. This CDR3 is 12 amino acids long. The DNA of the CDR3 is TGTGCCAGCAGCTTATACGGGAATGAGCAGTTCTTC. It is translated as CASSLYGNEQFF.

The chain joins TRBV28 to TRBJ2-3, with D possibly TRBD2 on 6 matching bases. The V and J ends lost 6 bases and 1 base respectively, with 11 bases between them. This CDR3 contains 14 residues. Germline V CDR1 and CDR2: MDHEN, SYDVKM. DNA of the CDR3: TGTGCCAGCAGCCAGGGCGGGGGCACAGATACGCAGTATTTT. Translation gives CASSQGGGTDTQYF.

The J gene is TRBJ1-2, the V gene TRBV28; the D is unclear. Deletions cut 3 bases from V and 2 bases from J, with 4 bases between. This CDR3 has 12 residues. Germline-derived CDR1 and CDR2 are MDHEN and SYDVKM. The CDR3 coding sequence is TGTGCCAGCAGTTTTCTGAACTATGGCTACACCTTC. This encodes CASSFLNYGYTF.

This clonotype was seen more than once but under ten times. The chain carries TRBV7-8 and TRBJ2-1; TRBD2 matches 9 bases. Germline loops: CDR1 SGHVS, CDR2 FQNEAQ. V was pared by 3 bases and J by 8 bases, with 8 bases of the junction left unmatched. The CDR3 is made up of 15 amino acids. The CDR3 coding sequence is TGTGCCAGCAGCTTTGTACTAGCGGGTTTGGATGAGCAGTTCTTC. This gives the protein CASSFVLAGLDEQFF.

This chain links TRBV6-8 with TRBJ1-2; D remains ambiguous. From germline, CDR1 is MNHGY and CDR2 SAAAGT. Deletions cut 6 bases from V and 0 bases from J, with 14 bases between. The CDR3 sequence is 15 residues long. As DNA, the CDR3 is TGTGCCAGCAGCCGTGACATGGTCTCTAACTATGGCTACACCTTC. Its protein is CASSRDMVSNYGYTF.

This clonotype was counted only a few times. V gene TRBV6-1 combines with J gene TRBJ2-1; D is tentatively TRBD1 or TRBD2 (5 bases each). The germline V gene encodes CDR1 MNHNS and CDR2 SASEGT. Trimming stripped 1 base from V and 3 bases from J, with 13 bases between. CDR3 length: 16 residues. CDR3 region: CASSEEGWRVYNEQFF. Written as DNA, the CDR3 is TGTGCCAGCAGTGAAGAGGGGTGGCGGGTCTACAATGAGCAGTTCTTC.

CDR3 region: CAIGGAGNQETQYF. In nucleotides, the CDR3 is TGTGCCATCGGAGGAGCGGGTAACCAAGAGACCCAGTACTTC. The rearrangement links TRBV10-3 to TRBJ2-5, with D maybe TRBD2 (6 bases). The CDR3 totals 14 residues. CDR1 ENHRY and CDR2 SYGVKD come from the germline V gene. Trimming cost V 8 bases and J 0 bases, with 13 bases left between them.

This clonotype was seen repeatedly, ten times or more. The J gene is TRBJ2-2, the V gene TRBV7-9; TRBD2 matches at 7 bases. The CDR3 consists of 15 residues. Losses at the gene ends were 4 bases for V and 4 bases for J; bases not matched to a gene: 6. Germline V gives CDR1 SEHNR, CDR2 FQNEAQ (reference sequence). CDR3 nucleotide sequence: TGTGCCAGCAGCTCGACTAGCTCGGTCACCGGGGAGCTGTTTTTT. As protein: CASSSTSSVTGELFF.

This clonotype was counted only a few times. The CDR3 here is CASSLEGFGSQETQYF. In DNA form, the CDR3 reads TGTGCCAGCAGCTTGGAGGGGTTCGGGTCCCAAGAGACCCAGTACTTC. The rearrangement links TRBV7-9 to TRBJ2-5; D is possibly TRBD2 (6 bases). The CDR3 is 16 residues long. Germline-derived CDR1 and CDR2 are SEHNR and FQNEAQ (reference sequence). Trimming removed 3 bases at V and 1 base at J, with 15 bases between.

In nucleotides, the CDR3 is TGTGCCAGCAGCTCAAGGACTAGAAATAATGAGCAGTTCTTC. Its translation: CASSSRTRNNEQFF. The V and J genes are TRBV5-4 and TRBJ2-1, with TRBD2 matching 7 bases. V lost 3 bases to trimming and J lost 7 bases; unmatched junction nucleotides: 7. The CDR3 contains 14 residues. Germline CDR1 SGHNT, CDR2 YYREEE (reference sequence).

This clonotype was observed a few times. J is TRBJ2-5 and V is TRBV28, with unresolved D. Trimming left V 2 bases short and J 0 bases short, with 10 bases between. The germline V gene encodes CDR1 MDHEN and CDR2 SYDVKM. The CDR3 has 15 amino acids. CDR3 protein: CASSLRHSYQETQYF. CDR3 in DNA: TGTGCCAGCAGTTTACGACACTCGTACCAAGAGACCCAGTACTTC. Drawing the rest from reference TRBV28 and TRBJ2-5, the complete variable domain is DVKVTQSSRYLVKRTGEKVFLECVQDMDHENMFWYRQDPGLGLRLIYFSYDVKMKEKGDIPEGYSVSREKKERFSLILESASTNQTSMYLCASSLRHSYQETQYFGPGTRLLVL.